This T cell receptor beta chain originates from a study of blood T cells in healthy people across ages. The germline gives CDR1 LGHNA, CDR2 YSLEER. CDR3 length equals 20 residues. As to this clonotype: At one end the junction does not follow the germline gene, possibly because of a read error.

A second PCR of 7 to 11 cycles used a sample-barcoded 5' primer and a J-beta primer mix. MiXCR, run by TCRdb on the 5' RACE reads, gives a single entry per CDR3 protein. In the table there are more than 650,000 distinct CDR3 sequences, approximately 22% of which are singletons. The sample was blood. The rearrangement joins TRBV4-3 to TRBJ2-4; D is possibly TRBD1 or TRBD2 (5 bases each). This TCR was sampled from a man in his 70s in good health. The CDR3 DNA reads as TGCGCCAGAAGCCAAGATCTCGCGCCCGCCGGGACCCCACGGGAAAACATTCAGTACTTC. It translates to CARSQDLAPAGTPRENIQYF.